The rows below give T cell receptor beta chains drawn from one sample of a study of blood T cells in healthy people across ages. MiXCR, applied by TCRdb to the 5' RACE reads, yields one record per CDR3 protein. Among about 1,500,000 distinct CDR3 sequences listed, 28% were seen once. Input material: blood. The origin of the receptors is a woman between 25 and 40 years old in good health. Each CDR3 is given with its conserved first and last residue. The order of the fields is CDR3 length, D gene, V gene, J gene, clone size, CDR3 DNA, CDR3 protein. D genes are given only for firm matches. Not all rows give a size; the values are once, few, many and, for expanded clones, a class.

len: 13
d_gene: TRBD1
v_gene: TRBV12-3/TRBV12-4
j_gene: TRBJ2-1
abundance: .
CDR3nt: TGTGCCACTCCCGACAGGGCTGAGGATGAGCAGTTCTTC
CDR3aa: CATPDRAEDEQFF

len: 15
d_gene: TRBD1
v_gene: TRBV6-1
j_gene: TRBJ1-2
abundance: .
CDR3nt: TGTGCCAGCAGTGAAGAAACAGGGGGCGCCCATGGCTACACCTTC
CDR3aa: CASSEETGGAHGYTF

len: 14
d_gene: .
v_gene: TRBV12-3/TRBV12-4
j_gene: TRBJ2-3
abundance: .
CDR3nt: TGTGCCGACAGTTTGGGGAGGAGCACAGATACGCAGTATTTT
CDR3aa: CADSLGRSTDTQYF

len: 15
d_gene: .
v_gene: TRBV5-5
j_gene: TRBJ1-5
abundance: .
CDR3nt: TGTGCCAGCAGCTTCCAGGCAGGGCCGTTTCGGCCCCAGCATTTT
CDR3aa: CASSFQAGPFRPQHF

len: 14
d_gene: TRBD2
v_gene: TRBV29-1
j_gene: TRBJ2-1
abundance: many
CDR3nt: TGCAGCAGTAAAACCGGGTCCCGGGGGGATGAGCAGTTCTTC
CDR3aa: CSSKTGSRGDEQFF

len: 16
d_gene: TRBD1
v_gene: TRBV7-6
j_gene: TRBJ2-7
abundance: many
CDR3nt: TGTGCCAGCAGCTTAGCGACCGGGACAGGGTCCTACGAGCAGTACTTC
CDR3aa: CASSLATGTGSYEQYF

len: 13
d_gene: .
v_gene: TRBV12-3/TRBV12-4
j_gene: TRBJ2-3
abundance: .
CDR3nt: TGTGCCAGCAGTTTATTTTCCAGAGATACGCAGTATTTT
CDR3aa: CASSLFSRDTQYF

len: 14
d_gene: .
v_gene: TRBV6-6
j_gene: TRBJ2-7
abundance: .
CDR3nt: TGTGCCAGCAAGGGTGAAGGGGCTCTGAATGAGCAGTACTTC
CDR3aa: CASKGEGALNEQYF

len: 17
d_gene: TRBD2
v_gene: TRBV30
j_gene: TRBJ2-3
abundance: .
CDR3nt: TGTGCCTGGACCGTAGGCGCGGGGGGGAAAAACGAGGATACGCAGTATTTT
CDR3aa: CAWTVGAGGKNEDTQYF

len: 16
d_gene: TRBD2
v_gene: TRBV24-1
j_gene: TRBJ2-1
abundance: .
CDR3nt: TGTGCCACCAGTGATCCGGGACTAGCGGGAGAAAATGAGCAGTTCTTC
CDR3aa: CATSDPGLAGENEQFF

len: 11
d_gene: .
v_gene: TRBV29-1
j_gene: TRBJ1-1
abundance: many
CDR3nt: TGCAGCGTTACTTCTTCCTCTGAAGCTTTCTTT
CDR3aa: CSVTSSSEAFF

len: 15
d_gene: .
v_gene: TRBV12-3/TRBV12-4
j_gene: TRBJ1-2
abundance: few
CDR3nt: TGTGCCAGCAGTTGGGACGGATCGGGGCGGATGGGCTACACCTTC
CDR3aa: CASSWDGSGRMGYTF

len: 14
d_gene: .
v_gene: TRBV29-1
j_gene: TRBJ1-1
abundance: .
CDR3nt: TGCAGCGTCGAGGGGGGCAGCGGGAACACTGAAGCTTTCTTT
CDR3aa: CSVEGGSGNTEAFF

len: 15
d_gene: TRBD1
v_gene: TRBV5-1
j_gene: TRBJ1-2
abundance: few
CDR3nt: TGCGCCAGCAGCTACCCAGCCGGGACAGGGGATGGCTACACCTTC
CDR3aa: CASSYPAGTGDGYTF

len: 16
d_gene: TRBD1
v_gene: TRBV12-5
j_gene: TRBJ2-1
abundance: .
CDR3nt: TGTGCTAGTGGTTTGGCAGGGGGCGCGTCCTACAATGAGCAGTTCTTC
CDR3aa: CASGLAGGASYNEQFF

len: 18
d_gene: TRBD2
v_gene: TRBV18
j_gene: TRBJ2-7
abundance: .
CDR3nt: TGTGCCAGCTCACTGAGCGTAGCCTTGCCTAGCGGCACCTACGAGCAGTACTTC
CDR3aa: CASSLSVALPSGTYEQYF

len: 15
d_gene: TRBD2
v_gene: TRBV19
j_gene: TRBJ2-1
abundance: .
CDR3nt: TGTGCCAGTAGTATGCGGGGACTAGCGAAAAATGAGCAGTTCTTC
CDR3aa: CASSMRGLAKNEQFF

len: 15
d_gene: TRBD2
v_gene: TRBV18
j_gene: TRBJ2-7
abundance: many
CDR3nt: TGTGCCAGCTCACCTCCGGGACTAGCGAATTACGAGCAGTACTTC
CDR3aa: CASSPPGLANYEQYF

len: 15
d_gene: TRBD2
v_gene: TRBV20-1
j_gene: TRBJ2-4
abundance: many
CDR3nt: TGCAGTGCTAGAGAGGGGGGGAGCGTTAGAAACATTCAGTACTTC
CDR3aa: CSAREGGSVRNIQYF

len: 13
d_gene: .
v_gene: TRBV12-3/TRBV12-4
j_gene: TRBJ2-7
abundance: many
CDR3nt: TGTGCCAGCACCATTGACGGGAGCCACGAGCAGTACTTC
CDR3aa: CASTIDGSHEQYF

len: 15
d_gene: TRBD1
v_gene: TRBV7-9
j_gene: TRBJ1-5
abundance: .
CDR3nt: TGTGCCAGCAGCCTACAGGGGGGAAACAATCAGCCCCAGCATTTT
CDR3aa: CASSLQGGNNQPQHF

len: 15
d_gene: .
v_gene: TRBV20-1
j_gene: TRBJ1-4
abundance: few
CDR3nt: TGCAGTGCTAGAGATCTTCGTACGGAGGGTGAAAAACTGTTTTTT
CDR3aa: CSARDLRTEGEKLFF

len: 18
d_gene: .
v_gene: TRBV4-1
j_gene: TRBJ2-4
abundance: many
CDR3nt: TGCGCCAGCAGCCCGCGGGGTCCACGGGACGGTGCCAAAAACATTCAGTACTTC
CDR3aa: CASSPRGPRDGAKNIQYF

len: 11
d_gene: .
v_gene: TRBV21-1
j_gene: TRBJ1-2
abundance: many
CDR3nt: TGTGCCAGCACAGGCAACTATGGCTACACCTTC
CDR3aa: CASTGNYGYTF

len: 15
d_gene: .
v_gene: TRBV5-1
j_gene: TRBJ1-1
abundance: .
CDR3nt: TGCGCCAGCAGCTTGGTCCCCGGAGGTGTTGCTGAAGCTTTCTTT
CDR3aa: CASSLVPGGVAEAFF

len: 15
d_gene: TRBD2
v_gene: TRBV7-9
j_gene: TRBJ2-1
abundance: few
CDR3nt: TGTGCCAGCAGCGAACCTAGCGGGAGGGGTGATGAGCAGTTCTTC
CDR3aa: CASSEPSGRGDEQFF

len: 15
d_gene: TRBD2
v_gene: TRBV6-5
j_gene: TRBJ2-5
abundance: few
CDR3nt: TGTGCCAGCAGGCGGGACAGCGGGAGGGGGGAGACCCAGTACTTC
CDR3aa: CASRRDSGRGETQYF

len: 13
d_gene: TRBD1
v_gene: TRBV7-9
j_gene: TRBJ2-1
abundance: many
CDR3nt: TGTGCCAGCAGCAGGGACAGCAACAATGAGCAGTTCTTC
CDR3aa: CASSRDSNNEQFF

len: 13
d_gene: .
v_gene: TRBV12-3/TRBV12-4
j_gene: TRBJ2-3
abundance: .
CDR3nt: TGTGCCAGCAGGCCGGTCGAGACAGATACGCAGTATTTT
CDR3aa: CASRPVETDTQYF

len: 13
d_gene: .
v_gene: TRBV14
j_gene: TRBJ2-7
abundance: many
CDR3nt: TGTGCCAGCAGCCTTCATGCCCCCTACGAGCAGTACTTC
CDR3aa: CASSLHAPYEQYF

len: 14
d_gene: .
v_gene: TRBV2
j_gene: TRBJ1-4
abundance: .
CDR3nt: TGTGCCAGCAGTGAATTCCGGGGGCGAGAAAAACTGTTTTTT
CDR3aa: CASSEFRGREKLFF

len: 16
d_gene: .
v_gene: TRBV11-2
j_gene: TRBJ2-5
abundance: .
CDR3nt: TGTGCCAGCAGTCTGCTGGGAACAGGTTTCCAAGGGACCCAGTACTTC
CDR3aa: CASSLLGTGFQGTQYF

len: 12
d_gene: .
v_gene: TRBV7-2
j_gene: TRBJ2-1
abundance: .
CDR3nt: TGTGCCAGCAGAAACCCGGGGAATGTGCTGTTCTTC
CDR3aa: CASRNPGNVLFF

len: 17
d_gene: TRBD1
v_gene: TRBV9
j_gene: TRBJ2-1
abundance: .
CDR3nt: TGTGCCAGCAGCGTAGCTTGGTCGGGACAGGGGGCAAATGAGCAGTTCTTC
CDR3aa: CASSVAWSGQGANEQFF

len: 15
d_gene: TRBD1
v_gene: TRBV7-9
j_gene: TRBJ2-3
abundance: few
CDR3nt: TGTGCCAGCAGCTCCGGACAGGGAAATTCGGATACGCAGTATTTT
CDR3aa: CASSSGQGNSDTQYF

len: 16
d_gene: .
v_gene: TRBV10-3
j_gene: TRBJ1-2
abundance: .
CDR3nt: TGTGCCATCAGTGAGTCGGGACATCGGAACGACTATGGCTACACCTTC
CDR3aa: CAISESGHRNDYGYTF

len: 12
d_gene: .
v_gene: TRBV4-1
j_gene: TRBJ2-2
abundance: .
CDR3nt: TGCGCCAGCAGCCAACCCCCCGGGGAGCTGTTTTTT
CDR3aa: CASSQPPGELFF

len: 14
d_gene: .
v_gene: TRBV7-2
j_gene: TRBJ2-1
abundance: .
CDR3nt: TGTGTCAGCAGCTTATCCAGGGTTCAGGATGAGCAGTTCTTC
CDR3aa: CVSSLSRVQDEQFF

len: 15
d_gene: .
v_gene: TRBV7-2
j_gene: TRBJ2-1
abundance: few
CDR3nt: TGTGCCAGCAAGAGAGGGGGATTCTCCTACAATGAGCAGTTCTTC
CDR3aa: CASKRGGFSYNEQFF

len: 16
d_gene: .
v_gene: TRBV18
j_gene: TRBJ2-7
abundance: .
CDR3nt: TGTGCCAGCTCACCTAGTGGCTGGAGAATCTCGGCCGAGCAGTACTTC
CDR3aa: CASSPSGWRISAEQYF

len: 17
d_gene: .
v_gene: TRBV27
j_gene: TRBJ1-6
abundance: .
CDR3nt: TGTGCCAGCAGTCAAAGGCGGGGACGGCCATATAATTCACCCCTCCACTTT
CDR3aa: CASSQRRGRPYNSPLHF

len: 16
d_gene: TRBD2
v_gene: TRBV7-9
j_gene: TRBJ2-3
abundance: few
CDR3nt: TGTGCCAGCGCATGGAGCGGGGGCCCCAGCGTAGATACGCAGTATTTT
CDR3aa: CASAWSGGPSVDTQYF

len: 14
d_gene: .
v_gene: TRBV7-9
j_gene: TRBJ2-4
abundance: many
CDR3nt: TGTGCCAGCAGCGGATCAGGCCAGGATAACATTCAGTACTTC
CDR3aa: CASSGSGQDNIQYF

len: 13
d_gene: TRBD2
v_gene: TRBV20-1
j_gene: TRBJ2-3
abundance: few
CDR3nt: TGCAGTGCGAGGACTAGCGGGAGTGATACGCAGTATTTT
CDR3aa: CSARTSGSDTQYF

len: 12
d_gene: .
v_gene: TRBV2
j_gene: TRBJ2-5
abundance: many
CDR3nt: TGTGCCACCGGTAGTGCCGGGGAGACCCAGTACTTC
CDR3aa: CATGSAGETQYF

len: 11
d_gene: .
v_gene: TRBV29-1
j_gene: TRBJ2-1
abundance: many
CDR3nt: TGCAGCCGGCGGTGGGGAAATGAGCAGTTCTTC
CDR3aa: CSRRWGNEQFF

len: 15
d_gene: TRBD2
v_gene: TRBV6-5
j_gene: TRBJ2-5
abundance: .
CDR3nt: TGTGCCAGCACGTCGAGCGGGGGGTCACGAGAGACCCAGTACTTC
CDR3aa: CASTSSGGSRETQYF

len: 15
d_gene: TRBD1
v_gene: TRBV5-1
j_gene: TRBJ2-7
abundance: many
CDR3nt: TGCGCCAGCAGCTCCAGGACAGGGGTCTCCTACGAGCAGTACTTC
CDR3aa: CASSSRTGVSYEQYF

len: 14
d_gene: TRBD1
v_gene: TRBV12-3/TRBV12-4
j_gene: TRBJ2-6
abundance: .
CDR3nt: TGTGCCAGCAGGATGACAGGGGCCCTAATGGTCCTGACTTTC
CDR3aa: CASRMTGALMVLTF

len: 15
d_gene: TRBD2
v_gene: TRBV20-1
j_gene: TRBJ2-1
abundance: .
CDR3nt: TGCAGTGCTAGCGAACTAGCGGGGGGTTCCCCTGAGCAGTTCTTC
CDR3aa: CSASELAGGSPEQFF

len: 16
d_gene: .
v_gene: TRBV7-8
j_gene: TRBJ2-1
abundance: .
CDR3nt: TGTGCCAGCAGCCCGCCGGGGGCGCAACTCTACAATGAGCAGTTCTTC
CDR3aa: CASSPPGAQLYNEQFF

len: 13
d_gene: .
v_gene: TRBV29-1
j_gene: TRBJ2-4
abundance: few
CDR3nt: TGCGGTGTCGGTTTACGCCAAAAAAACATTCAGTACTTC
CDR3aa: CGVGLRQKNIQYF

len: 14
d_gene: TRBD2
v_gene: TRBV20-1
j_gene: TRBJ2-7
abundance: many
CDR3nt: TGCAGCGGGGTGGCGGGACTAAATTTTTACGAGCAGTACTTC
CDR3aa: CSGVAGLNFYEQYF

len: 13
d_gene: .
v_gene: TRBV20-1
j_gene: TRBJ2-5
abundance: many
CDR3nt: TGCAGTGCTAGAAGGACGGCTCAAGAGACCCAGTACTTC
CDR3aa: CSARRTAQETQYF

len: 15
d_gene: .
v_gene: TRBV15
j_gene: TRBJ2-5
abundance: many
CDR3nt: TGTGCCACCAGCAGGACTTGGGCGGCCCAAGAGACCCAGTACTTC
CDR3aa: CATSRTWAAQETQYF

len: 15
d_gene: TRBD1
v_gene: TRBV7-9
j_gene: TRBJ2-7
abundance: few
CDR3nt: TGTGCCAGCAGTTCCGCCGGGACAGGAGACTACGAGCAGTACTTC
CDR3aa: CASSSAGTGDYEQYF

len: 17
d_gene: TRBD1
v_gene: TRBV7-2
j_gene: TRBJ1-4
abundance: few
CDR3nt: TGTGCCAGCAGCATAGATGGGACAGGGGGCTATAATGAAAAACTGTTTTTT
CDR3aa: CASSIDGTGGYNEKLFF

len: 14
d_gene: .
v_gene: TRBV10-3
j_gene: TRBJ2-2
abundance: .
CDR3nt: TGTGCCATCAGTGAATCAGGCGGGGGCCGGGAGCTGTTTTTT
CDR3aa: CAISESGGGRELFF

len: 13
d_gene: .
v_gene: TRBV7-9
j_gene: TRBJ1-2
abundance: many
CDR3nt: TGCGCCAGCAGCTTGGTGGGTGGATATGGCTACACCTTC
CDR3aa: CASSLVGGYGYTF